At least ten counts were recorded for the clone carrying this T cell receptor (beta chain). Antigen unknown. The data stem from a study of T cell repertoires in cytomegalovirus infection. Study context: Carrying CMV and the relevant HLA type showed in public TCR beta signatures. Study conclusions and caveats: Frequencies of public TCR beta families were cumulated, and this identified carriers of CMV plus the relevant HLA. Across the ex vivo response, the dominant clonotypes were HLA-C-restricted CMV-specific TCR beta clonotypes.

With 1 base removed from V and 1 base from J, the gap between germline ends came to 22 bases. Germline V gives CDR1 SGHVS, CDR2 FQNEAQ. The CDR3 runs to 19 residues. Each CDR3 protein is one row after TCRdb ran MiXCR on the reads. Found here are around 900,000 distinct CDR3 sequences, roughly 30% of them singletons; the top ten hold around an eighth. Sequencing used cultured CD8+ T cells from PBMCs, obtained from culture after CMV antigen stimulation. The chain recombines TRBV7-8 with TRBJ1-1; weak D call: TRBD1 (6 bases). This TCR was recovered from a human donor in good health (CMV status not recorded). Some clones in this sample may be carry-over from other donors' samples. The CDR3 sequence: CASSLGPNLRGAKNTEAFF. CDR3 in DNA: TGTGCCAGCAGCTTAGGACCCAATTTGAGGGGGGCTAAGAACACTGAAGCTTTCTTT.